Detailed here is one T cell receptor (beta chain). Its cognate antigen is unknown. This sample stems from a study of cytomegalovirus exposure and HLA in healthy donors. Regarding the study as a whole: 164 TCR beta chains were listed as cytomegalovirus-associated.

Clones were sequenced by immunoSEQ multiplex PCR, and TCRdb holds only the in-frame ones, with some missing. The sample has hundreds of thousands of clones, around 78% seen once; the top ten hold roughly 6%. The TCR sequence derives from a woman between 18 and 30 years old in good health and CMV-seronegative. Input material: PBMCs.

CDR3 coding DNA: TGTGCCAGCAGCGTAGATGTCCGCTCTGGGGCCAACGTCCTGACTTTC. Translated, it gives CASSVDVRSGANVLTF. This chain connects TRBV9 to TRBJ2-6; D gene unclear. The CDR3 runs to 16 residues. The V gene lost 0 bases and the J gene lost 0 bases, with 7 bases spanning the gap. Germline lookup yields CDR1 SGDLS and CDR2 YYNGEE.